What follows are 15 T cell receptor beta chains derived from one specimen sequenced in a study of T cell repertoires and HLA-DP antigens. The assay was immunoSEQ multiplex PCR, and TCRdb's table has in-frame clones only and misses some. Of approximately 100,000 clones in the sample, approximately 89% were seen once. These receptors' targets are unknown. Sequencing was carried out using CD4+ T cells from PBMCs. The receptors were sampled from a man aged 50-60 years in good health and CMV-seronegative.

This clone occurred once. The V call is TRBV7-8, the J call TRBJ2-7; weak D call: TRBD1 (5 bases). Germline V gene sequence: CDR1 SGHVS, CDR2 FQNEAQ. V gave up 5 bases and J gave up 7 bases, with 18 bases separating them. The CDR3 runs to 14 residues. The CDR3 sequence is CASSRVPQGREQYF. The CDR3 DNA is TGTGCCAGCAGCCGGGTTCCCCAGGGAAGGGAGCAGTACTTC.

V and J are TRBV10-2 and TRBJ2-3, with TRBD2 matching over 11 bases. The CDR3 is made up of 14 amino acids. The J segment lost 5 bases and the V segment lost 4 bases, leaving 2 bases of the junction unmatched. Germline V lookup: CDR1 WSHSY, CDR2 SAAADI. CDR3 amino acids: CASSGLAGKDTQYF. Here the CDR3 DNA reads TGCGCCAGCAGTGGACTAGCGGGAAAAGATACGCAGTATTTT.

The chain employs TRBV7-9 and TRBJ1-2; D call uncertain. Germline-derived CDR1 and CDR2 are SEHNR and FQNEAQ (reference sequence). This CDR3 is built from 15 residues. Trimming took 5 bases from V and 4 from J, leaving 17 bases between them. CDR3: CASSPTPTRGYGYTF. CDR3 coding DNA: TGTGCCAGCAGCCCGACCCCTACGAGAGGCTATGGCTACACCTTC.

The genes are TRBV19 and TRBJ1-4; D not resolved. The V and J ends lost 6 bases and 5 bases respectively, with 16 bases between them. Germline V gene lookup returns CDR1 LNHDA and CDR2 SQIVND (reference sequence). The CDR3 runs to 15 residues. The CDR3 DNA sequence: TGTGCCAGTAGCACCGACTTGGGTCGAAATGAAAAACTGTTTTTT. Translated: CASSTDLGRNEKLFF.

This clone was found once. The chain couples TRBV5-1 to TRBJ2-7; the D gene is possibly TRBD2 (7 bases). V lost 1 base and J lost 1, with 12 bases in between. CDR1 SGHRS and CDR2 YFSETQ come from the germline V gene. CDR3 length: 15 amino acids. CDR3 nucleotide sequence: TGCGCCAGCAGCTTGAAAGGGGGGGTATCCTACGAGCAGTACTTC. It translates to CASSLKGGVSYEQYF.

The chain carries TRBV21-1 and TRBJ2-7; the table gives TRBD2 as D, unverified against the DNA. TRBV21-1 is annotated as a pseudogene. The CDR3 has 18 residues. CDR3 in amino acids: CASSKGERKTQPSYEQYF. The CDR3 nucleotides are TGTGCCAGCAGCAAAGGAGAGAGGAAAACCCAACCATCCTACGAGCAGTACTTC.

The rearrangement joins TRBV6-1 to TRBJ2-7, with D perhaps matching TRBD2 (5 bases). The germline V gene encodes CDR1 MNHNS and CDR2 SASEGT. V shed 6 bases and J shed 2 bases, with 14 bases lying between them. CDR3 size: 14 residues. The CDR3 DNA reads as TGTGCCAGCAGGGATTTCGACGGGGCCTACGAGCAGTACTTC. Protein: CASRDFDGAYEQYF.

The CDR3 loop reads CASRNGVNTEAFF. The CDR3 DNA follows: TGCGCCAGCAGAAACGGGGTGAACACTGAAGCTTTCTTT. V and J are TRBV5-1 and TRBJ1-1; no clear D. The CDR3 runs 13 residues. The ends were cut back, 5 bases at V and 0 bases at J, with 8 bases in the middle. CDR1 SGHRS and CDR2 YFSETQ come from the germline V gene.

This clone was counted a single time. The chain uses TRBV15 and TRBJ2-3; D uncertain. The CDR3 is 12 residues long. CDR1 LNHNV and CDR2 YYDKDF come from the germline V gene (reference sequence). The V gene lost 1 base and the J gene lost 2 bases, with 1 base spanning the gap. CDR3 residues: CATSRATDTQYF. CDR3 sequence (DNA): TGTGCCACCAGCAGAGCCACAGATACGCAGTATTTT.

Here the CDR3 DNA reads TGTGCCTGGACCCCAGGGAGGAACACTGAAGCTTTCTTT. Translated: CAWTPGRNTEAFF. This chain links TRBV30 with TRBJ1-1; TRBD1 is a possible D gene (5 bases). The CDR3 extends over 13 amino acids. The germline gives CDR1 GTSNPN, CDR2 SVGIG (reference sequence). The V and J ends lost 4 bases and 1 base respectively, with 10 bases between them.

V usage is TRBV14 and J usage is TRBJ1-1; TRBD1 matches at 7 bases. Germline V CDR1 and CDR2: SGHDN, FVKESK. The CDR3 has 16 amino acids. The V segment lost 1 base and the J segment 0 bases; nucleotides outside the gene matches: 5. Here the CDR3 reads CASSQAYRGMNTEAFF. For the CDR3, the DNA is TGTGCCAGCAGCCAAGCGTACAGGGGAATGAACACTGAAGCTTTCTTT.

The rearrangement joins TRBV27 to TRBJ2-1, with 8 bases aligning to TRBD2. The junction had 8 bases not matched to a gene; V was cut back by 5 bases and J by 2 bases. The CDR3 contains 16 residues. Germline V CDR1 and CDR2: MNHEY, SMNVEV (reference sequence). The chain's CDR3 is CASSEISGITYNEQFF. The CDR3 DNA follows: TGTGCCAGCAGTGAAATTAGCGGGATTACCTACAATGAGCAGTTCTTC.

The chain links TRBV28 to TRBJ1-1; D perhaps matches TRBD1 (5 bases). CDR1 is MDHEN and CDR2 is SYDVKM in the germline V gene. This CDR3 contains 13 residues. Trimming removed 4 bases from V and 3 bases from J, with 9 bases in between. The CDR3 nucleotides are TGTGCCAGCAGTTCGGGGCGATACACTGAAGCTTTCTTT. Translation gives CASSSGRYTEAFF.

The chain employs TRBV9 and TRBJ1-1; D remains unclear. Trimming cost V 0 bases and J 4 bases, with 7 bases left between them. CDR1 and CDR2 from the germline V gene are SGDLS and YYNGEE. The CDR3 sequence is 13 residues long. The CDR3 sequence: CASSVVGSTEAFF. In DNA form, the CDR3 reads TGTGCCAGCAGCGTAGTTGGTAGCACTGAAGCTTTCTTT.

The chain carries TRBV19 and TRBJ2-2; 8 bases line up with TRBD1. V lost 6 bases and J lost 4; bases outside the gene matches: 7. CDR3 length equals 15 residues. The germline gives CDR1 LNHDA, CDR2 SQIVND (reference sequence). The DNA for the CDR3 is TGTGCCAGTAGAATCAGGGGGCGCGGCACCGGGGAGCTGTTTTTT. Translated: CASRIRGRGTGELFF.